These 21 T cell receptor beta chains share one sample of origin, sequenced in a study of T cell responses to AZD1222 COVID-19 vaccine. Method: immunoSEQ multiplex PCR; TCRdb's copy keeps in-frame clones and lacks some. The sample yields about 28,000 clones, roughly 78% seen once. The material was peripheral blood, obtained on day 0 of AZD1222 vaccination. These receptors were collected from an adult in good health.

The rearrangement uses TRBV5-6 and TRBJ1-1; 9 nucleotides line up with TRBD1. The CDR3 contains 16 residues. Germline loops: CDR1 SGHDT, CDR2 YYEEEE. Unmatched junction bases numbered 12, after V lost 4 bases and J lost 5 bases. Here the CDR3 DNA reads TGTGCCAGCAGCCCACGACAGGGGGTTCCGACGACTGAAGCTTTCTTT. As protein: CASSPRQGVPTTEAFF.

In regard to this clone: The junction departs from germline at one end; a sequencing error may be responsible. This rearrangement joins TRBV2 to TRBJ1-6; D possibly corresponds to TRBD1 (5 bases). The germline gives CDR1 SNHLY, CDR2 FYNNEI. The CDR3 covers 15 residues. The CDR3 DNA sequence: TGTGCCAGCGGTGAACGGGACGGCCATAATTCACCCCTCCACTTT. As protein: CASGERDGHNSPLHF.

The chain joins TRBV6-5 to TRBJ2-4; no definite D call. Trimming cost V 5 bases and J 0 bases, with 11 bases left between them. The CDR3 is 15 residues long. Germline-derived CDR1 and CDR2 are MNHEY and SVGAGI. The CDR3 DNA follows: TGTGCCAGCAGTCTACACCCTCTAGCCAAAAACATTCAGTACTTC. This sequence encodes CASSLHPLAKNIQYF.

The V gene is TRBV18, the J gene TRBJ2-7; 9 bases map to TRBD1. With V trimmed by 3 bases and J by 12 bases, 9 bases remained unmatched. Germline assignment: CDR1 KGHSH and CDR2 LQKENI. The CDR3 is 13 residues long. The CDR3 loop is CASSPQDRGNLYV. CDR3 sequence (DNA): TGTGCCAGCTCACCTCAAGACAGGGGGAATCTGTACGTC.

This clone was seen only a few times. J is TRBJ2-1 and V is TRBV29-1; a weak D match, TRBD2 (5 bases). The CDR3 contains 13 residues. V was trimmed by 8 bases and J by 5 bases, leaving 16 bases between them. Germline CDR1 SQVTM, CDR2 ANQGSEA. CDR3 amino acids: CSPTRAENNEQFF. For the CDR3, the DNA is TGCAGCCCCACCCGAGCGGAGAACAATGAGCAGTTCTTC.

DNA for the CDR3: TGTGCCAGCAGTTACTCGTCAAGCCAAGAGACCCAGTACTTC. Encoded protein: CASSYSSSQETQYF. The chain couples TRBV6-5 to TRBJ2-5; unclear D gene. This CDR3 has 14 residues. The germline V and J ends were trimmed by 0 bases and 1 base, with 6 bases remaining between them. Germline CDR1 reads MNHEY; CDR2 reads SVGAGI.

In nucleotides, the CDR3 is TGTGCCAGCGGAAGGACAGATGGTAGCGAGCAGTACGTC. Its translation: CASGRTDGSEQYV. This sequence joins TRBV5-5 and TRBJ2-7; possible D gene TRBD1, 6 bases. The V gene's germline CDR1 is SGHKS and CDR2 YYEKEE (reference sequence). The V end lost 7 bases, the J end lost 6 bases, and 17 bases lay between the germline ends. This CDR3 is 13 amino acids long.

V and J are TRBV6-5 and TRBJ1-6, with 7 bases matching TRBD1. Germline values: CDR1 MNHEY, CDR2 SVGAGI. The CDR3 has 15 amino acids. The V segment lost 4 bases and the J segment 7 bases; nucleotides outside the gene matches: 7. The CDR3 here is CASSSRQGLNSPLHF. Here the CDR3 DNA reads TGTGCCAGCAGTTCCCGACAGGGCCTAAATTCACCCCTCCACTTT.

This chain connects TRBV19 to TRBJ1-1, with D tentatively TRBD1 (5 bases). CDR1 LNHDA and CDR2 SQIVND come from the germline V gene (reference sequence). CDR3 size: 14 residues. Deletions cut 6 bases from V and 0 bases from J, with 11 bases between. DNA for the CDR3: TGTGCCAGTAGCCGAGGGACGGTGAACACTGAAGCTTTCTTT. Protein product: CASSRGTVNTEAFF.

The chain joins TRBV7-9 to TRBJ2-7; D might be TRBD1 or TRBD2, each matching 5 bases. V was shortened by 5 bases and J by 3 bases, with 23 bases between the two germline ends. Per germline, CDR1 SEHNR and CDR2 FQNEAQ (reference sequence). The length of the CDR3 is 17 residues. The CDR3 here is CASSPDKRGPKYYEQYF. CDR3 sequence (DNA): TGTGCCAGCAGCCCAGACAAAAGGGGACCGAAATACTACGAGCAGTACTTC.

The rearrangement uses TRBV2 and TRBJ2-7, with D possibly TRBD1 on 5 matching bases. Germline CDR1 reads SNHLY; CDR2 reads FYNNEI. Trimming took 0 bases from V and 0 from J, leaving 6 bases between them. The CDR3 totals 14 residues. The CDR3 region has the DNA TGTGCCAGCAGTGAAGCGGGGCGCTCCTACGAGCAGTACGTC. This sequence encodes CASSEAGRSYEQYV.

This clone was observed a single time. The chain employs TRBV7-2 and TRBJ1-6, with no clear D. The CDR3 runs 13 residues. V was trimmed by 5 bases and J by 12 bases, leaving 14 bases between them. Germline CDR1 is SGHTA and CDR2 is FQGNSA. CDR3 in DNA: TGTGCCAGCAGCCCAGCCCGGACGGGACCCCTCCACTTT. Residues: CASSPARTGPLHF. Based on the CDR3 plus reference TRBV7-2 and TRBJ1-6, the full variable domain is GAGVSQSPSNKVTEKGKDVELRCDPISGHTALYWYRQSLGQGLEFLIYFQGNSAPDKSGLPSDRFSAERTGGSVSTLTIQRTQQEDSAVYLCASSPARTGPLHFGNGTRLTVT.

V is TRBV30 and J is TRBJ1-3; D is perhaps TRBD1 (6 bases). V lost 4 bases and J lost 2, with 6 bases in between. The CDR3 is made up of 12 amino acids. Germline CDR1 is GTSNPN and CDR2 is SVGIG (reference sequence). CDR3 in DNA: TGTGCCTGGACAGGGGCTGGAAACACCATATATTTT. This encodes CAWTGAGNTIYF.

The rearrangement links TRBV11-3 to TRBJ1-1; D is undetermined. This CDR3 spans 14 amino acids. Germline V gene data show CDR1 as SGHNT and CDR2 as YENEEA. The germline V and J ends were trimmed by 3 bases and 2 bases, with 10 bases remaining between them. CDR3 nucleotide sequence: TGTGCCAGCAGCTTGAACAGCTTTAACACTGAAGCTTTCTTT. Amino acid sequence: CASSLNSFNTEAFF.

This chain connects TRBV2 to TRBJ1-5, with TRBD1 matching 10 bases. With 3 bases clipped from V and 4 bases from J, the junction kept 3 bases outside the gene matches. The length of the CDR3 is 15 residues. Germline values: CDR1 SNHLY, CDR2 FYNNEI. The CDR3 DNA reads as TGTGCCAGCAGTGAGGGACAGGGGCGAAATCAGCCCCAGCATTTT. Translating it yields CASSEGQGRNQPQHF.

This clone was detected a few times. This sequence joins TRBV5-8 and TRBJ2-1, with 14 bases aligning to TRBD2. The CDR3 length is 17 residues. Germline lookup yields CDR1 SGHTS and CDR2 YDEGEE. J gave up 7 bases and V 0 bases, and 6 bases lay outside the gene matches. CDR3 region: CASSLEGTSGSGNEQFF. The CDR3 region has the DNA TGTGCCAGCAGCTTGGAGGGGACTAGCGGGAGTGGGAATGAGCAGTTCTTC. The whole variable domain, filled in from reference TRBV5-8 and TRBJ2-1, reads EAGVTQSPTHLIKTRGQQATLRCSPISGHTSVYWYQQALGLGLQFLLWYDEGEERNRGNFPPRFSGRQFPNYSSELNVNALELEDSALYLCASSLEGTSGSGNEQFFGPGTRLTVL.

The rearrangement joins TRBV27 to TRBJ1-5, with unresolved D. Trimming cost V 5 bases and J 2 bases, with 10 bases left between them. The germline gives CDR1 MNHEY, CDR2 SMNVEV (reference sequence). This CDR3 is 14 amino acids long. DNA of the CDR3: TGTGCCAGCAGTGGTTCAGGCGGCAATCAGCCCCAGCATTTT. It codes for CASSGSGGNQPQHF.

The V gene is TRBV9, the J gene TRBJ2-1; D is uncertain. Between the trimmed V and J ends, which lost 2 bases and 9 bases, there was a span of 9 bases. The CDR3 spans 12 residues. Germline V gene lookup returns CDR1 SGDLS and CDR2 YYNGEE. In DNA form, the CDR3 reads TGTGCCAGCAGCGTCGGGTTGGGTGAGCAGTTCTTC. Its translation is CASSVGLGEQFF.

The chain has TRBV6-5 and TRBJ1-6; tentative D call: TRBD1 (6 bases). The CDR3 consists of 15 residues. V lost 5 bases and J 4 bases, leaving 12 bases between the germline ends. Germline V CDR1 and CDR2: MNHEY, SVGAGI. CDR3 nucleotide sequence: TGTGCCAGCAGTACCTCCGGGACATATAATTCACCCCTCCACTTT. As protein: CASSTSGTYNSPLHF.

V is TRBV6-4 and J is TRBJ2-1; D not certain. The germline gives CDR1 MRHNA, CDR2 SNTAGT. The CDR3 extends over 13 amino acids. V was clipped by 4 bases and J by 6 bases, with 10 bases between them. CDR3 sequence: CASSVSPANEQFF. CDR3 coding DNA: TGTGCCAGCAGTGTGAGCCCTGCCAATGAGCAGTTCTTC.

The rearrangement links TRBV7-5 to TRBJ2-7; TRBD2 was called by the table and not checked on the DNA. TRBV7-5 is a recognized pseudogene. The CDR3 loop spans 16 amino acids. As DNA, the CDR3 is TGTGTCAGAAGCGCCAGGGAGGGCAGGGCAACCTACGAGCAGTACTTC. This codes for CVRSAREGRATYEQYF.